These T cell receptor beta chains were read from a single sample in a study of T cell responses to AZD1222 COVID-19 vaccine. Libraries were prepared by immunoSEQ multiplex PCR; TCRdb keeps only in-frame clonotypes and omits some of them. The sample has approximately 150,000 clones, more than 85% seen once. The sample here was peripheral blood, taken on day 0 of AZD1222 vaccination. The receptors shown here come from an adult in good health. Both conserved end residues are part of each CDR3. A D gene is named only where the DNA matches it firmly. Size values are once, few and many counts, or a class for expanded clones, and some rows have none.

.	TRBJ1-3	TRBD1	TRBV7-3	16	TGTGCCAGCAGCGGAAAGGGGGCCGACTCTGGAAACACCATATATTTT	CASSGKGADSGNTIYF
.	TRBJ2-7	.	TRBV2	15	TGTGCCAGCAGTGAAGGAACGGCAAACTCCTACGAGCAGTACTTC	CASSEGTANSYEQYF
.	TRBJ1-3	.	TRBV30	13	TGTGCCTGCCTCTGGGGGTCGGGAAACACCATATATTTT	CACLWGSGNTIYF
.	TRBJ2-1	.	TRBV7-9	15	TGTGCCAGCAGCCCGACCGCTCTCCCTAACAATGAGCAGTTCTTC	CASSPTALPNNEQFF
.	TRBJ2-2	.	TRBV19	15	TGTGCCAGTAGTCCCCGACGCCAGTTCACCGGGGAGCTGTTTTTT	CASSPRRQFTGELFF
.	TRBJ2-4	TRBD1	TRBV2	14	TGTGCCAGCGGGGACAGTATAGCCAAAAACATTCAGTACTTC	CASGDSIAKNIQYF
.	TRBJ2-7	.	TRBV19	15	TGTGCCAGTAGTATAGGCCCCGGCGGCACCTACGAGCAGTACTTC	CASSIGPGGTYEQYF
.	TRBJ2-1	TRBD2	TRBV2	16	TGTGCCAGCAGAAAGGAGAGCGGGAGATCCTACAATGAGCAGTTCTTC	CASRKESGRSYNEQFF
once	TRBJ1-1	.	TRBV7-9	15	TGTGCCAGCAGCTTATACCTCGGGGGGAACACTGAAGCTTTCTTT	CASSLYLGGNTEAFF
.	TRBJ2-1	.	TRBV6-6	13	TGTGCCAGCAGTTACACCAGGGCGGCTGAGCAGTTCTTC	CASSYTRAAEQFF
.	TRBJ1-6	.	TRBV4-3	15	TGCGCCAGCAGCCAAGAGGGGGCGCAAAATTCACCCCTCCACTTT	CASSQEGAQNSPLHF
.	TRBJ2-3	.	TRBV12-3/TRBV12-4	13	TGTGCCAGCTCCGGCGGGTTGGCAGATACGCAGTATTTT	CASSGGLADTQYF
once	TRBJ1-5	.	TRBV20-1	13	TGCAGTGCCAGTTGGCGGTGGGATCAGCCCCAGCATTTT	CSASWRWDQPQHF
.	TRBJ2-5	.	TRBV7-9	15	TGTGCCAGCAGCTTAGCGGGACCGGCACAAGAGACCCAGTACTTC	CASSLAGPAQETQYF
.	TRBJ1-2	TRBD1	TRBV7-2	12	TGTGCCAGCATCCTGACAGGGTGTGGCTACACCTTC	CASILTGCGYTF
.	TRBJ1-1	.	TRBV6-2/TRBV6-3	13	TGTGCCAGCAGTTACGGTTCGAACACTGAAGCTTTCTTT	CASSYGSNTEAFF
.	TRBJ2-1	.	TRBV6-5	14	TGTGCCAGCAGTTACACAGGGACCAACAATGAGCAGTTCTTC	CASSYTGTNNEQFF
.	TRBJ2-2	.	TRBV19	15	TGTGCCAGTAGTATCCCTGGACAGAACACCGGGGAGCTGTTTTTT	CASSIPGQNTGELFF
few	TRBJ2-2	.	TRBV29-1	13	TGCAGCGTTGGGGGGTTGAACACCGGGGAGCTGTTTTTT	CSVGGLNTGELFF
.	TRBJ2-1	.	TRBV7-3	15	TGTGCCAGCAGCTTTCGAGCCACAGGAGACAATGAGCAGTTCTTC	CASSFRATGDNEQFF
.	TRBJ1-2	TRBD1	TRBV18	16	TGTGCCAGCTCACCACGCGGACAGGGGGGCAACTATGGCTACACCTTC	CASSPRGQGGNYGYTF
.	TRBJ2-1	TRBD2	TRBV2	15	TGTGCCAGCAGTGAACCGTGGGAGGGCCATCGGGAGCAGTTCTTC	CASSEPWEGHREQFF
.	TRBJ1-6	.	TRBV6-5	13	TGTGCCAGCACAGGGGAGGGGAATTCACCCCTCCACTTT	CASTGEGNSPLHF
.	TRBJ2-3	.	TRBV28	15	TGTGCCAGCAGGGCCGGGGGGCTGAGCACAGATACGCAGTATTTT	CASRAGGLSTDTQYF
.	TRBJ1-1	.	TRBV11-1	14	TGTGCCAGCAATAGTGGATTTGGGAACACTGAAGCTTTCTTT	CASNSGFGNTEAFF
.	TRBJ2-2	.	TRBV3-1/TRBV3-2	15	TGTGCCAGCAGCCAAGATTTGTTTACCACCGGGGAGCTGTTTTTT	CASSQDLFTTGELFF
.	TRBJ2-2	.	TRBV7-3	15	TGTGCCAGCAGTCCAGACCTTTTGGTGGTCGGGGAGCTGTTTTTT	CASSPDLLVVGELFF
.	TRBJ1-1	.	TRBV5-4	15	TGTGCCAGCAGCCCCCTTCGGGGGGAGGCGGCTGAAGCTTTCTTT	CASSPLRGEAAEAFF
.	TRBJ2-4	.	TRBV13	16	TGTGCCAGCAGCTTAGGCCGGGACCTCGGCCAAAACATTCAGTACTTC	CASSLGRDLGQNIQYF
.	TRBJ1-1	.	TRBV2	12	TGTGCCAGCAGTGTTTCGGGGTGGGGAGCTTTCTTT	CASSVSGWGAFF
few	TRBJ1-1	.	TRBV7-9	13	TGTGCCAGCAAAACAGCGGCCCGGGCTGAAGCTTTCTTT	CASKTAARAEAFF
once	TRBJ2-1	TRBD1	TRBV4-3	14	TGCGCCAGCAGCCAGGACAGGGGAGGGGGTGAGCAGTTCTTC	CASSQDRGGGEQFF
.	TRBJ2-1	TRBD2	TRBV3-1/TRBV3-2	12	TGTGCCAGCAGCCTCGGGGGGGGCGAGCAGTTCTTC	CASSLGGGEQFF
.	TRBJ2-1	.	TRBV18	13	TGTGCCAGCTCACCAAGCACATACAATGAGCAGTTCTTC	CASSPSTYNEQFF
.	TRBJ2-1	.	TRBV6-6	12	TGTGCCAGTCTGAGTCGAAACAATGAGCAGTTCTTC	CASLSRNNEQFF
.	TRBJ2-2	.	TRBV5-5	12	TGTGCCAGCAGCTGGGCAGCCGGGGAGCTGTTTTTT	CASSWAAGELFF
.	TRBJ2-3	TRBD2	TRBV6-5	14	TGTGCCAGCAGTCTAGCGGGACTAACAGATACGCAGTATTTT	CASSLAGLTDTQYF
.	TRBJ1-1	TRBD1	TRBV9	15	TGTGCCAGCAGCGTAGCTCTTGTGGGACAGTCCCAAGCTTTCTTT	CASSVALVGQSQAFF
once	TRBJ1-5	.	TRBV30	14	TGTGCCTGGAGCAGGACAGATAACAATCAGCCCCAGCATTTT	CAWSRTDNNQPQHF
once	TRBJ1-5	.	TRBV28	14	TGTGCCAGCAGTACCAGACGGCACAATCAGCCCCAGCATTTT	CASSTRRHNQPQHF
.	TRBJ2-2	.	TRBV6-1	16	TGTGCCAGCAGTGAATGGGGAGCCTCCAACACCGGGGAGCTGTTTTTT	CASSEWGASNTGELFF
.	TRBJ1-1	.	TRBV2	13	TGTGCCCCCAGAGAAGGGGACGACACTGAAGCTTTCTTT	CAPREGDDTEAFF
.	TRBJ2-2	.	TRBV18	13	TGTGCCAGCTCATTCTCGGGCGGTGCGGAGCTGTTTTTT	CASSFSGGAELFF
.	TRBJ2-3	TRBD1	TRBV18	16	TGTGCCAGCTCACTGCGGACAGGGGGCAGGACAGATACGCAGTATTTT	CASSLRTGGRTDTQYF
.	TRBJ2-3	TRBD2	TRBV7-3	17	TGTGCCAGCAGCTACCCGGGACTAGCGGGAGGAACAGATACGCAGTATTTT	CASSYPGLAGGTDTQYF
.	TRBJ2-4	.	TRBV5-1	16	TGCGCCAGCAGTCTTCCGACCCAGGGCGGTGGAAACATTCAGTACTTC	CASSLPTQGGGNIQYF
.	TRBJ1-1	.	TRBV6-5	14	TGTGCCAGCAGACCACCCCAGACAGGCAGGGAAGCTTTCTTT	CASRPPQTGREAFF
.	TRBJ1-2	.	TRBV14	13	TGTGCCAGCAGCCAAACCAGGGGCTATGGCTACACCTTC	CASSQTRGYGYTF
few	TRBJ1-1	TRBD1	TRBV4-2	16	TGTGCCAGCAGCCACGTTACGGGACAGGGGGACACTGAAGCTTTCTTT	CASSHVTGQGDTEAFF
.	TRBJ1-1	.	TRBV5-4	16	TGTGCCAGCAGCTTGGACGGGGGAACAATGAACACTGAAGCTTTCTTT	CASSLDGGTMNTEAFF
.	TRBJ1-4	TRBD1	TRBV19	14	TGTGCCAGTAGTCTCGGGACAGGGGTCGAAAAACTGTTTTTT	CASSLGTGVEKLFF
.	TRBJ2-1	.	TRBV9	13	TGTGCCAGCAGCGCGACACTGCAGGGAGAGCAGTTCTTC	CASSATLQGEQFF
once	TRBJ2-5	TRBD2	TRBV30	14	TGTGCCTGGAAGGAGGGAGGGCCCAGGGAGACCCAGTACTTC	CAWKEGGPRETQYF
.	TRBJ1-5	TRBD1	TRBV28	15	TGTGCCAGCAGTTTATCAACAGGGGTCGATCAGCCCCAGCATTTT	CASSLSTGVDQPQHF